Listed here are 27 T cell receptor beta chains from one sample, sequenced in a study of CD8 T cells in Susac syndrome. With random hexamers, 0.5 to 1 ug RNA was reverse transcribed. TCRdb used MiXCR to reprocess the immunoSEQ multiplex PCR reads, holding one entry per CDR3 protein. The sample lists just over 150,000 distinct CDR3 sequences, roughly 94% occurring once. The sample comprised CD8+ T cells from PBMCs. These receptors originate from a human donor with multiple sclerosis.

The DNA for the CDR3 is TGTGCCAGCAGCTGGTTAGCGGGGCTCACAGATACGCAGTATTTT. Translating gives CASSWLAGLTDTQYF. This rearrangement joins TRBV7-2 to TRBJ2-3; 8 bases fit TRBD2. The CDR3 is 15 residues long. The germline CDR1 and CDR2 sequences are SGHTA and FQGNSA. J was trimmed by 2 bases and V by 4 bases; bases with no gene match: 5.

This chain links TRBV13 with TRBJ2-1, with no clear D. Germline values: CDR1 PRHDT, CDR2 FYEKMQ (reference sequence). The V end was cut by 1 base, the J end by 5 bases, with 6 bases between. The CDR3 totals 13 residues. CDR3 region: CASSLVQNNEQFF. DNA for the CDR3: TGTGCCAGCAGCTTAGTACAGAACAATGAGCAGTTCTTC.

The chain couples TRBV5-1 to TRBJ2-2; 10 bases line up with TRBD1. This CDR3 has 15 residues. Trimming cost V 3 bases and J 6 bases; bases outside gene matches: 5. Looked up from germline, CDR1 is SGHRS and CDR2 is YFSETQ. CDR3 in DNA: TGCGCCAGCAGCTGGACCGGGACAGGGGCCGGGGAGCTGTTTTTT. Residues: CASSWTGTGAGELFF.

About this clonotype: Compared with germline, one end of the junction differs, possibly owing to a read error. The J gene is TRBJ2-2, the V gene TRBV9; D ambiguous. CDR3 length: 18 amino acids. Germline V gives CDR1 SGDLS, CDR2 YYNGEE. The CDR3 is CASSLPAGGRLNAGELFF. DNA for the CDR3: TGTGCCAGCAGCCTCCCCGCCGGTGGGCGACTGAACGCCGGGGAGCTGTTTTTT.

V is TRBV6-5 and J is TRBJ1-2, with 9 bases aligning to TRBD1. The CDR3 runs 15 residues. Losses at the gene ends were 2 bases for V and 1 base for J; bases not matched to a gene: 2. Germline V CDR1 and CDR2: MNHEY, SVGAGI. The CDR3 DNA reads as TGTGCCAGCAGTTACCCGGGACAGGGTAACTATGGCTACACCTTC. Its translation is CASSYPGQGNYGYTF.

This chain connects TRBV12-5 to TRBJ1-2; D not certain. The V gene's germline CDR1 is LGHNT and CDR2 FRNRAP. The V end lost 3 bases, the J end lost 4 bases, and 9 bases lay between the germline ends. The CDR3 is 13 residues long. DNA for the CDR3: TGTGCTAGTGGTTTCTCTCGGAGCTATGGCTACACCTTC. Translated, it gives CASGFSRSYGYTF.

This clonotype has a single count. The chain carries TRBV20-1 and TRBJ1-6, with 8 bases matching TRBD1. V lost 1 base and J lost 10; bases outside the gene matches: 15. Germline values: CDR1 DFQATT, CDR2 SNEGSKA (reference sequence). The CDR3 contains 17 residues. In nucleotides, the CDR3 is TGCAGTGCTAGAGTGGACAGGGCTGGGAGACCAAGCTCACCCCTCCACTTT. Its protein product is CSARVDRAGRPSSPLHF.

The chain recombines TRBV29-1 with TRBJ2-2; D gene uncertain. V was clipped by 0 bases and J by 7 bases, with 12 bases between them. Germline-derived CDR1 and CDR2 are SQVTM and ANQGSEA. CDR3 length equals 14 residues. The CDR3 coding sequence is TGCAGCGTTGAAGAAGAGAAGGGAATCGGGGAGCTGTTTTTT. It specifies CSVEEEKGIGELFF.

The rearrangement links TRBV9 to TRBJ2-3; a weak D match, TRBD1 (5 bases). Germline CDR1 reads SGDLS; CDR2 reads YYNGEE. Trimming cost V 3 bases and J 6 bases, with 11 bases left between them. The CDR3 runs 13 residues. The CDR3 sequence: CASSEGSGDTQYF. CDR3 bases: TGTGCCAGCAGCGAGGGGTCCGGGGATACGCAGTATTTT.

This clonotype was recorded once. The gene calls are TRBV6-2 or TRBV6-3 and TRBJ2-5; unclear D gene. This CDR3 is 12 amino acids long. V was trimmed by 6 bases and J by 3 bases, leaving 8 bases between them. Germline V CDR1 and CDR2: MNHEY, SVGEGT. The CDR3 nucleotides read TGTGCCAGCAGATACCCGGAAGAGACCCAGTACTTC. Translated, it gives CASRYPEETQYF.

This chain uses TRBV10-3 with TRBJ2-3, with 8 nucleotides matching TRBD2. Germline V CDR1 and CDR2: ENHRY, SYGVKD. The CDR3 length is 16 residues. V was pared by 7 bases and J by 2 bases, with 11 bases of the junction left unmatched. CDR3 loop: CAINPRGSGVTDTQYF. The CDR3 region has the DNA TGTGCCATCAACCCCAGAGGTAGCGGGGTCACAGATACGCAGTATTTT.

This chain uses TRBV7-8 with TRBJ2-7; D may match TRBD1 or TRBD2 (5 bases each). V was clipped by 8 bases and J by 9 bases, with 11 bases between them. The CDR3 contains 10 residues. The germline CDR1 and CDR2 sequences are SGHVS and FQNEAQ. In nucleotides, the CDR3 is TGTGCCAGCCTAGGGACGCGGCAGTACTTC. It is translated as CASLGTRQYF.

The CDR3 here is CAIREGDMADTQYF. CDR3 DNA: TGTGCCATCCGGGAGGGGGACATGGCGGATACGCAGTATTTT. The chain carries TRBV10-3 and TRBJ2-3; 8 bases map to TRBD2. CDR1 and CDR2 (germline): ENHRY, SYGVKD. This CDR3 contains 14 residues. The V segment lost 8 bases and the J segment 6 bases; nucleotides outside the gene matches: 10.

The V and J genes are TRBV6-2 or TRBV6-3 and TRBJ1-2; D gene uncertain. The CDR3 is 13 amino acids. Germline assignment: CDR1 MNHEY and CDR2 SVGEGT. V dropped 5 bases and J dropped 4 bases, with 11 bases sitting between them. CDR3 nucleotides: TGTGCCAGCAGTCCCGCCTCCCTCTATGGCTACACCTTC. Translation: CASSPASLYGYTF.

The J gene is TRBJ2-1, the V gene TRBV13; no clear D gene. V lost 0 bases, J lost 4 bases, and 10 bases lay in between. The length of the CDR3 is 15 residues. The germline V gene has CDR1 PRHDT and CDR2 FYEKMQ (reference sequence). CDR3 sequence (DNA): TGTGCCAGCAGCTTAGGCCTCATAAAATACAATGAGCAGTTCTTC. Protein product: CASSLGLIKYNEQFF.

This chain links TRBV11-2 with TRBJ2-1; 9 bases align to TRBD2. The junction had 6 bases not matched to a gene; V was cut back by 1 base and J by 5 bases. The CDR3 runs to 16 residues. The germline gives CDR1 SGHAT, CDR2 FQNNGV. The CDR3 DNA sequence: TGTGCCAGCAGCTTAGGCCCTAGCGGGGCGAACAATGAGCAGTTCTTC. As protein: CASSLGPSGANNEQFF.

CDR3 DNA sequence: TGTGCCAGCAGCGTAGGGACAGGGGGAATCCAGCCCCAGCATTTT. As protein: CASSVGTGGIQPQHF. The V call is TRBV9, the J call TRBJ1-5, with 10 bases lining up with TRBD1. With V trimmed by 0 bases and J by 7 bases, 4 bases remained unmatched. Per the germline V gene, CDR1 is SGDLS and CDR2 is YYNGEE. The CDR3 runs to 15 residues.

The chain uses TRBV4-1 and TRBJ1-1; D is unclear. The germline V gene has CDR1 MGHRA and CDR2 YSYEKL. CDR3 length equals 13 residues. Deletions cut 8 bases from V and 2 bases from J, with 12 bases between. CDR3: CASRTEGNTEAFF. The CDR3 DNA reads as TGCGCCAGCCGCACCGAGGGCAACACTGAAGCTTTCTTT.

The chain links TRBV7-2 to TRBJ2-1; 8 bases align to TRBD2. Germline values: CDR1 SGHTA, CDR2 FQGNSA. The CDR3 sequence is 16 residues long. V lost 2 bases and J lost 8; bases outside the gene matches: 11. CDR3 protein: CASSLIASGGMDEQFF. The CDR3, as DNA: TGTGCCAGCAGCTTAATAGCCAGCGGGGGAATGGATGAGCAGTTCTTC.

The CDR3 bases are TGTGCCAGCAGCCGCCGGGAGACCCAGTACTTC. This gives the protein CASSRRETQYF. The V and J genes are TRBV13 and TRBJ2-5; no firm D call. The CDR3 has 11 residues. Trimming removed 5 bases at V and 5 bases at J, with 6 bases between. From germline, CDR1 is PRHDT and CDR2 FYEKMQ (reference sequence). Variable domain in full (rest from reference TRBV13 and TRBJ2-5): AAGVIQSPRHLIKEKRETATLKCYPIPRHDTVYWYQQGPGQDPQFLISFYEKMQSDKGSIPDRFSAQQFSDYHSELNMSSLELGDSALYFCASSRRETQYFGPGTRLLVL.

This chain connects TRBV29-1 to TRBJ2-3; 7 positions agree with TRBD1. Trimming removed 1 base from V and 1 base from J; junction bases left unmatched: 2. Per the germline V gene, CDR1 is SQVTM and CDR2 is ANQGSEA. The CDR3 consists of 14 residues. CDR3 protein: CSVEGTGGTDTQYF. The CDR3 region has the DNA TGCAGCGTTGAAGGAACAGGGGGCACAGATACGCAGTATTTT.

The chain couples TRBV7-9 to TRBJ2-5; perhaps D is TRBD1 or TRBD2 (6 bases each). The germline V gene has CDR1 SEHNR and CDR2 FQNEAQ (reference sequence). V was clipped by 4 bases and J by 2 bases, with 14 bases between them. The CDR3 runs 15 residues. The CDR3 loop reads CASSSRGGNQETQYF. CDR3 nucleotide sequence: TGTGCCAGCAGCTCCAGGGGAGGTAATCAAGAGACCCAGTACTTC.

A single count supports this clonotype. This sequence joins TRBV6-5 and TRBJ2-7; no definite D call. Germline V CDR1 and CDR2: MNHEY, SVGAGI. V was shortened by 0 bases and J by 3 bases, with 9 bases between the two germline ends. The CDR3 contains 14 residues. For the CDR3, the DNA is TGTGCCAGCAGTTACTCGAGTCGCAACTACGAGCAGTACTTC. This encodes CASSYSSRNYEQYF.

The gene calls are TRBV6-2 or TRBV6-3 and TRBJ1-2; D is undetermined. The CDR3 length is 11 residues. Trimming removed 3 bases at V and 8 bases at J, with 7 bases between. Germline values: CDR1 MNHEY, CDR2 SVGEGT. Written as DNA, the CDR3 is TGTGCCAGCAGTTATTCCCGGGGCTACACCTTC. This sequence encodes CASSYSRGYTF.

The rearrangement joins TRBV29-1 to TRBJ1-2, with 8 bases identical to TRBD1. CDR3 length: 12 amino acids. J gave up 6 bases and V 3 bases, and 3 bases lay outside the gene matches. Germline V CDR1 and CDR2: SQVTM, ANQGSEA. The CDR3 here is CSVEDRVDGYTF. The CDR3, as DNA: TGCAGCGTTGAGGACAGGGTGGATGGCTACACCTTC.

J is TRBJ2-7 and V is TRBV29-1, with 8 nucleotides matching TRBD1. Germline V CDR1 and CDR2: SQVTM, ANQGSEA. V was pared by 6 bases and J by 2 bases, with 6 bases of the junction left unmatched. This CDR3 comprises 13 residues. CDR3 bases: TGCAGCGTACCGGGACAGGATACCTACGAGCAGTACTTC. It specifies CSVPGQDTYEQYF.

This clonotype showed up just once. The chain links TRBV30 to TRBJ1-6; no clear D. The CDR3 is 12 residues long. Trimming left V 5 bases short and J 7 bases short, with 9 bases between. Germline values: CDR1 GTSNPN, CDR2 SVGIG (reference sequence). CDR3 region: CAWAVGNSPLHF. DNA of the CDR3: TGTGCCTGGGCCGTGGGAAATTCACCCCTCCACTTT.